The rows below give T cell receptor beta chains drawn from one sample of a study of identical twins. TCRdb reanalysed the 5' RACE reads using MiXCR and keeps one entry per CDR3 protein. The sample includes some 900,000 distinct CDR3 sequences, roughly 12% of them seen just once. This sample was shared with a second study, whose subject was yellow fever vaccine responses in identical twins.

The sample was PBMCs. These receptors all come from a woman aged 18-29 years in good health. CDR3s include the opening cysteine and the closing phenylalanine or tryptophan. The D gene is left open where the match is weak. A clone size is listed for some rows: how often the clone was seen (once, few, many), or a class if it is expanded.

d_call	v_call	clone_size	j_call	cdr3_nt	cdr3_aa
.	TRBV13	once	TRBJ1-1	TGTGCCAGCCGGTTGTGGCAGGAGAACACTGAAGCTTTCTTT	CASRLWQENTEAFF
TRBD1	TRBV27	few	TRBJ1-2	TGTGCCAGCAGTCGAGGGACCCCGTGGAGGGGGCGGAGAGGCTACACCTTC	CASSRGTPWRGRRGYTF
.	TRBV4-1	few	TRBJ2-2	TGCGCCAGCAGCCAAGCTGGGACCATCGGGGAGCTGTTTTTT	CASSQAGTIGELFF
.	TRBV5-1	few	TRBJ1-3	TGCGCCAGCAGCTTGTCGGAGGGCCCCGGAAACACCATATATTTT	CASSLSEGPGNTIYF
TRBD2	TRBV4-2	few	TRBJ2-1	TGTGCCAGCAGCCAAGATCAACGGGTCCGGGCGGGAGTAGTCGGTGAGCAGTTCTTC	CASSQDQRVRAGVVGEQFF
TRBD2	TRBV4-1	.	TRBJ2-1	TGCGCCAGCAGCCGAGGGATTGGACTAGCCGACAATGAGCAGTTCTTC	CASSRGIGLADNEQFF
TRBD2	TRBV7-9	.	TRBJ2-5	TGTGCCAGCAGCTTTGGTGTTCCGCGGGGGAAAGAGACCCAGTACTTC	CASSFGVPRGKETQYF
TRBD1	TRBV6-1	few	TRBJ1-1	TGTGCCAGCAGGGGACAGGGATCGAACACTGAAGCTTTCTTT	CASRGQGSNTEAFF
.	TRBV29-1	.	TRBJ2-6	TGCAGCGTTGAAGATACAGCGGGCTCTTTCTCTGGGGCCAACGTCCTGACTTTC	CSVEDTAGSFSGANVLTF
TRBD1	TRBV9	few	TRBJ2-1	TGTGCCAGCAGCGTAGAAGGGGACAGTAGCTCCTACAATGAGCAGTTCTTC	CASSVEGDSSSYNEQFF
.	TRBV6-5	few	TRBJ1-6	TGTGCCAGCAGTTGGGACGGTTATTCACCCCTCCACTTT	CASSWDGYSPLHF
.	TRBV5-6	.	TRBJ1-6	TGTGCCAGCAGCTTATTAAGGGGACCCCTCCACTTT	CASSLLRGPLHF
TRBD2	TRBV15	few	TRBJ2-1	TGTGCCACCAGCAGAGATAATTATCTAGCGGGAGGGCGGAAAAATGAGCAGTTCTTC	CATSRDNYLAGGRKNEQFF
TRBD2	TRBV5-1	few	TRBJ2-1	TGCGCCAGCAGCTTGGCCCTAGCGGGGGGAAACAATGAGCAGTTCTTC	CASSLALAGGNNEQFF
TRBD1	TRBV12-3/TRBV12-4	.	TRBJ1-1	TGTGCCAGCAGATACCGGGACAGGGTAGCTGAAGCTTTCTTT	CASRYRDRVAEAFF
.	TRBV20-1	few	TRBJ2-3	TGCAGTGCTAGAGTATGGGGGGGGGCCTCTAATTTGGACACGCAGTATTTT	CSARVWGGASNLDTQYF
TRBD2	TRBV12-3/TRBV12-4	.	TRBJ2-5	TGTGCCAGCACCAGTTTGGGGATAGCGGGAGGAGAGGAGACCCAGTACTTC	CASTSLGIAGGEETQYF
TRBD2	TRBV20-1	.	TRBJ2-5	TGCAGTGCTTTTGCAGCGGGGGACCTAGAGACCCAGTACTTC	CSAFAAGDLETQYF
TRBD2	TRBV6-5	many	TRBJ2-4	TGTGCCAGCAGTTACTCGCGCGGGGGGGCCGCCAAAAACATTCAGTACTTC	CASSYSRGGAAKNIQYF
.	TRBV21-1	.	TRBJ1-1	TGTGCCAGCAGGCCCCCAGAAGCGATGACAGGGGGCCACACTGAAGCTTTCTTT	CASRPPEAMTGGHTEAFF
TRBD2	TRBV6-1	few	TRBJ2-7	TGTGCCAGCAGTGATCTTGGACTAGCGGGAGGGCAGTACTTC	CASSDLGLAGGQYF
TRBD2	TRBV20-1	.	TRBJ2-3	TGCAGTGCTAGAGTCGGGCGGGGGGCCACAGATACGCAGTATTTT	CSARVGRGATDTQYF
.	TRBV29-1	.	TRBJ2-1	TGCAGCGTTGAGGGTGAGGGCTCCTACAATGAGCAGTTCTTC	CSVEGEGSYNEQFF
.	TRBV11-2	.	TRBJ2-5	TGTGCCAGCAGCTTAAGGGATAAGGGTGAGGGAGAGACCCAGTACTTC	CASSLRDKGEGETQYF
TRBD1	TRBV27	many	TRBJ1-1	TGTGCCAGCAGTTACAGGGGGTCCACTGAAGCTTTCTTT	CASSYRGSTEAFF
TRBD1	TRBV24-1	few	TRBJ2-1	TGTGCCACCAGTGATTCAAGACAGGGTGGAAATGAGCAGTTCTTC	CATSDSRQGGNEQFF
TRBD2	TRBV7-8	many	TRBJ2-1	TGTGCCAGCAGAAAATCCCAGGGTGCTAGCGGGAGGGCCGAAGAGCAGTTCTTC	CASRKSQGASGRAEEQFF
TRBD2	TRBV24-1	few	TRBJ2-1	TGTGCCACCAGTGATAGTGGAGTTAGCGGGGGTTTTGGGAATGAGCAGTTCTTC	CATSDSGVSGGFGNEQFF
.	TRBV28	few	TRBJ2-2	TGTGCCAGCAGTTTAATGCCAGTGGGTTCGAACGGGGAGCTGTTTTTT	CASSLMPVGSNGELFF
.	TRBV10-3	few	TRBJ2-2	TGTGCCATCACCCCAAACTCGAACACCGGGGAGCTGTTTTTT	CAITPNSNTGELFF